The source of this TCR beta chain is a study of T cell repertoires in cytomegalovirus infection. The overall study: Recently identified HLA-C-restricted CMV epitopes and well-studied HLA-B-restricted CMV epitopes were used by the study. Public signatures in TCR beta pointed to CMV infection and matching HLA type.

This clonotype was counted only a few times. The antigen is not known. Whole-study results and caveats: Summed frequency of shared TCR beta families picked out CMV carriers who also had the relevant HLA. HLA-C-restricted CMV-specific TCR beta clonotypes prevailed in the ex vivo response.

TCRdb used MiXCR to reprocess the reads, holding one entry per CDR3 protein. The table includes roughly 180,000 distinct CDR3 sequences, about 20% detected once. The TCR sequence derives from a human donor in good health (CMV status not recorded). Some clones in this sample may be carry-over from other donors' samples. The sequenced sample was CD8+ T cells from cultured PBMCs, obtained from culture after CMV antigen stimulation.

The CDR3 sequence: CASSHDRVAYNEQFF. The CDR3 DNA follows: TGTGCCAGCAGTCACGACAGGGTCGCCTACAATGAGCAGTTCTTC. J is TRBJ2-1 and V is TRBV27; 7 nucleotides match TRBD1. V lost 5 bases, J lost 2 bases, and 6 bases stayed unmatched. The length of the CDR3 is 15 residues. CDR1 is MNHEY, CDR2 SMNVEV, per germline (reference sequence).